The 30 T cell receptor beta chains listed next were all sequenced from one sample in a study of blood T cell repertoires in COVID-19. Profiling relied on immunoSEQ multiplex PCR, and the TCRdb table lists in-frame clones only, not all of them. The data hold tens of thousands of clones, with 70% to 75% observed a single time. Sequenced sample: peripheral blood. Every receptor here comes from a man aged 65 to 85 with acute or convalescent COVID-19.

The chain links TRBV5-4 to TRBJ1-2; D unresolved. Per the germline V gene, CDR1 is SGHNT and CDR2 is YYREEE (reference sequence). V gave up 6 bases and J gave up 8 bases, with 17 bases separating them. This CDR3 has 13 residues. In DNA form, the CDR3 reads TGTGCCAGCACGCTGTACGGACTTGGAGGCTACACCTTC. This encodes CASTLYGLGGYTF.

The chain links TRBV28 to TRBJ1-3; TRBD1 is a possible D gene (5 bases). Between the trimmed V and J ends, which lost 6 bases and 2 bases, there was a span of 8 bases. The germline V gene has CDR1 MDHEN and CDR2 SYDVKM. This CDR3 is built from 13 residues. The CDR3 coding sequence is TGTGCCAGCAGCGACAGCGCTGGAAACACCATATATTTT. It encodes CASSDSAGNTIYF.

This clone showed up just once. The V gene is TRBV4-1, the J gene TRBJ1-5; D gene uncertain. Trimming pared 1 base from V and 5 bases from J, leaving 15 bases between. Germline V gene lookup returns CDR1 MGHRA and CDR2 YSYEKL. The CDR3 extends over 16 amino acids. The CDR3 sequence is CASSQGYAKDHQPQHF. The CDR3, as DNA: TGCGCCAGCAGCCAAGGATATGCGAAAGATCATCAGCCCCAGCATTTT.

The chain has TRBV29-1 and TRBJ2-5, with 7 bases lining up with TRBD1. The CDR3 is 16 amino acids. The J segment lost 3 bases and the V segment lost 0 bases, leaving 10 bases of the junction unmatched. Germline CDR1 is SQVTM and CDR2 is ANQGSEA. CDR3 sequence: CSVEDLQGQREETQYF. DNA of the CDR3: TGCAGCGTTGAAGATCTTCAGGGACAGCGCGAAGAGACCCAGTACTTC.

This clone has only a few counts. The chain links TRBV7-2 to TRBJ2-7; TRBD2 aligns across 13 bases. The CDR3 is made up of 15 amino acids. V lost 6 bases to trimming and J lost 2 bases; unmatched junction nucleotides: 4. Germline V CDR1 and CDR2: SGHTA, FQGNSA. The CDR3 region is CASRPTSGRTYEQYF. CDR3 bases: TGTGCCAGCAGGCCGACTAGCGGGAGGACCTACGAGCAGTACTTC.

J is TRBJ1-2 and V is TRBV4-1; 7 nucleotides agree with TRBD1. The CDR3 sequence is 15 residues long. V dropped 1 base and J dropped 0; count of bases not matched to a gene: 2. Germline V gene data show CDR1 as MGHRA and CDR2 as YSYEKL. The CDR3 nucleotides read TGCGCCAGCAGCCAAGGGACAGGAACTAACTATGGCTACACCTTC. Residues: CASSQGTGTNYGYTF.

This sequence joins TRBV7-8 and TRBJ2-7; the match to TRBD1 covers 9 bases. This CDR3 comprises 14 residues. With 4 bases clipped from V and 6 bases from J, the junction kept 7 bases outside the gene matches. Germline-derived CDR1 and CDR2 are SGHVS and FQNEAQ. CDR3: CASSYAGTGLEQYF. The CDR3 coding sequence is TGTGCCAGCAGCTATGCCGGGACAGGGCTCGAGCAGTACTTC.

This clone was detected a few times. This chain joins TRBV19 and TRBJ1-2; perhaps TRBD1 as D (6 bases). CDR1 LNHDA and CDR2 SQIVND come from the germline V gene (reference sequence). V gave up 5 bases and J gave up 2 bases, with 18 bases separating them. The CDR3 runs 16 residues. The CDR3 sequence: CASSYTATGRNYGYTF. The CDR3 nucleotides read TGTGCCAGTAGTTACACCGCGACAGGACGGAACTATGGCTACACCTTC.

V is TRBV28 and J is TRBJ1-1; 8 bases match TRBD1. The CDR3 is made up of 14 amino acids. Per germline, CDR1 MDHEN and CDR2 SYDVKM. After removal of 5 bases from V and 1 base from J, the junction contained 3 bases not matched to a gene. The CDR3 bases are TGTGCCAGCAGTAGGACAGGGACGAACACTGAAGCTTTCTTT. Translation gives CASSRTGTNTEAFF.

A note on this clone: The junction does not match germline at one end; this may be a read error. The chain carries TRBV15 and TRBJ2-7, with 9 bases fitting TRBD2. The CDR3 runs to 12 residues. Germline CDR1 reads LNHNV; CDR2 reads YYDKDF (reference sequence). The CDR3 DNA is TGTGCCACCAGCAGAGATGGGACTAGCCCACGGTTC. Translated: CATSRDGTSPRF.

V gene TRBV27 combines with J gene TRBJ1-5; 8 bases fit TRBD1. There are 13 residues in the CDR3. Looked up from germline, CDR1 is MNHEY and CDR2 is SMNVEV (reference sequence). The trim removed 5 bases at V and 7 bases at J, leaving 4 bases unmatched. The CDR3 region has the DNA TGTGCCAGCAGTCAGGGGGCTCGGCAGCCCCAGCATTTT. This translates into CASSQGARQPQHF.

Written as DNA, the CDR3 is TGTGCCAGCAGCCAAGAAACTCTCTCCACTGAAGCTTTCTTT. It is translated as CASSQETLSTEAFF. The rearrangement uses TRBV4-2 and TRBJ1-1, with D unresolved. The germline V and J ends were trimmed by 0 bases and 4 bases, with 9 bases remaining between them. The CDR3 is made up of 14 amino acids. In germline, CDR1 is LGHNA, CDR2 YNFKEQ.

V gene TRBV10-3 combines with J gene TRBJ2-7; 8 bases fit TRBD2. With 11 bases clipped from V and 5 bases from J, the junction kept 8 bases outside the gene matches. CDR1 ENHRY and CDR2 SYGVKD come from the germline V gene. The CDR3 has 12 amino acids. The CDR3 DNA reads TGTGCCGTCCGGGGGGGGAAGGACGAGCAGTACTTC. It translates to CAVRGGKDEQYF.

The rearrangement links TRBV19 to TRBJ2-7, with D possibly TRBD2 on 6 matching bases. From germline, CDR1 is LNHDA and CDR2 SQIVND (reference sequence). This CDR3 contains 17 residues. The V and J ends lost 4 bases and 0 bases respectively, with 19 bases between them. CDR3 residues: CASSTRGGFSSSYEQYF. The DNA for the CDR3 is TGTGCCAGTAGTACTCGCGGAGGGTTTTCTTCCTCCTACGAGCAGTACTTC.

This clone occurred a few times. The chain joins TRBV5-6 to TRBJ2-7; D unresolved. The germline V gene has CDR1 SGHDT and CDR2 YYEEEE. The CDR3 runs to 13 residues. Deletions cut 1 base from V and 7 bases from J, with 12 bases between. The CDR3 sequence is CASSLWAGTEQYF. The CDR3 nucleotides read TGTGCCAGCAGCTTGTGGGCAGGTACGGAGCAGTACTTC.

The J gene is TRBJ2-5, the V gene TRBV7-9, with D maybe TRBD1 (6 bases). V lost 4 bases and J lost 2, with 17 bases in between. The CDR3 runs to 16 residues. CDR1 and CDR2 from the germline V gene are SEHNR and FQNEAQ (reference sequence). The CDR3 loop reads CASSSPPSGVQETQYF. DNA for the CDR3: TGTGCCAGCAGCTCCCCCCCCTCAGGGGTTCAAGAGACCCAGTACTTC.

CDR3 region: CASSAEPLGHGTLNYGYTF. CDR3 coding DNA: TGTGCCAGCAGCGCAGAGCCCCTGGGACACGGGACATTGAACTATGGCTACACCTTC. The rearrangement links TRBV7-9 to TRBJ1-2, with D possibly TRBD1 on 6 matching bases. The CDR3 is 19 residues long. Germline CDR1 SEHNR, CDR2 FQNEAQ (reference sequence). V lost 5 bases and J 2 bases, leaving 27 bases between the germline ends.

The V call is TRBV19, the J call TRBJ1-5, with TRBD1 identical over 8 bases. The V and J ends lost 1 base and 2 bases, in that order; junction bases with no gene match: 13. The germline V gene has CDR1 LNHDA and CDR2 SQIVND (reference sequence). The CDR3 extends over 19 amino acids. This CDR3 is CASSIGRQGAVRRNQPQHF. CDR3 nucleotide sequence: TGTGCCAGTAGTATAGGGCGGCAGGGGGCGGTCCGGCGCAATCAGCCCCAGCATTTT.

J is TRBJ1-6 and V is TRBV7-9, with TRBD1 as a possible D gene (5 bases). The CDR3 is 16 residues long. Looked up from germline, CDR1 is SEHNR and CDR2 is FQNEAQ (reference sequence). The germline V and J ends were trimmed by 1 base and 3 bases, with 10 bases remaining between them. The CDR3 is CASSLGLTDYNSPLHF. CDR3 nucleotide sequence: TGTGCCAGCAGCTTAGGATTGACAGACTATAATTCACCCCTCCACTTT. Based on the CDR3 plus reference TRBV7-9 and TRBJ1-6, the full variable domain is DTGVSQNPRHKITKRGQNVTFRCDPISEHNRLYWYRQTLGQGPEFLTYFQNEAQLEKSRLLSDRFSAERPKGSFSTLEIQRTEQGDSAMYLCASSLGLTDYNSPLHFGNGTRLTVT.

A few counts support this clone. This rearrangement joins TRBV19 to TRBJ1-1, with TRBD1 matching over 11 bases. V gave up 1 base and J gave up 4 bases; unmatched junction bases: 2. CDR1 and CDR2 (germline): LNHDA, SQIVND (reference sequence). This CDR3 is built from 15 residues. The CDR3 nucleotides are TGTGCCAGTAGTATAGGGACAGGGGGCGGCACTGAAGCTTTCTTT. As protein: CASSIGTGGGTEAFF.

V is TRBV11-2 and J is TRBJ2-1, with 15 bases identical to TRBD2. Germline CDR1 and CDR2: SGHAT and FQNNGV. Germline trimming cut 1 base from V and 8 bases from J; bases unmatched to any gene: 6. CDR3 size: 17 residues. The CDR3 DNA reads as TGTGCCAGCAGCTTAGGACCGGGACTAGCGGGAGGATATGAGCAGTTCTTC. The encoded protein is CASSLGPGLAGGYEQFF.

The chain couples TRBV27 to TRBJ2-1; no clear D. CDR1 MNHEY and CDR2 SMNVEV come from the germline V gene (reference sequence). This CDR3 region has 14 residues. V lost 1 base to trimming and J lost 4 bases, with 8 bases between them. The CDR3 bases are TGTGCCAGCAGTTTATATGACAAGTACAATGAGCAGTTCTTC. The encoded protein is CASSLYDKYNEQFF.

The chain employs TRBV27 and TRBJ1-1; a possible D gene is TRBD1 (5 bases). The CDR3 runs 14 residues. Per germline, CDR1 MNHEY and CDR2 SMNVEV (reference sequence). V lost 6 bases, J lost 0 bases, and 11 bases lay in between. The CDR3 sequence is CASSPGLLNTEAFF. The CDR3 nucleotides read TGTGCCAGCAGCCCGGGACTCCTGAACACTGAAGCTTTCTTT.

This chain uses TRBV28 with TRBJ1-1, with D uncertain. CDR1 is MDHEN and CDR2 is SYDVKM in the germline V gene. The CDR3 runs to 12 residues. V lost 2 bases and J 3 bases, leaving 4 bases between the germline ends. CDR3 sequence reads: CASSLQYTEAFF. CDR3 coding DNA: TGTGCCAGCAGTTTACAGTACACTGAAGCTTTCTTT.

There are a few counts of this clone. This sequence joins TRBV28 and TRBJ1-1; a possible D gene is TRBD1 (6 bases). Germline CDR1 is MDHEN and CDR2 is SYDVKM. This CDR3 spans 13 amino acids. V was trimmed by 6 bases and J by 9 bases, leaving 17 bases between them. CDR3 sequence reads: CASSLVGGQQAFF. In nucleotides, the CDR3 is TGTGCCAGCAGCCTCGTGGGGGGGCAGCAAGCTTTCTTT.

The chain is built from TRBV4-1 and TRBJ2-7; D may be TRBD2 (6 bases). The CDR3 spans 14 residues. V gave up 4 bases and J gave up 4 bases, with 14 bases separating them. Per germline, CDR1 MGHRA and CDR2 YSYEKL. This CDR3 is CASSPPGEQYEQYF. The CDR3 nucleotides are TGCGCCAGCAGCCCCCCGGGAGAGCAGTACGAGCAGTACTTC.

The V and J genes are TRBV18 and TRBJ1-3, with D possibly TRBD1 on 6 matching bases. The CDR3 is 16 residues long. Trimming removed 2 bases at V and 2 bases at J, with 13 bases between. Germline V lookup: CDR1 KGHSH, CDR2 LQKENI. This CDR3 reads CASSPTNRAAGNTIYF. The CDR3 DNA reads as TGTGCCAGCTCACCAACAAACAGGGCGGCTGGAAACACCATATATTTT.

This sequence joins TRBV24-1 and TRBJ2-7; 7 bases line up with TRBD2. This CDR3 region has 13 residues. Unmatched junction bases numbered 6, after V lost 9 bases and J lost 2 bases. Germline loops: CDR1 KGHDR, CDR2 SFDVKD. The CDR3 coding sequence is TGTGCCACCTCTCCCGCGGGAGCCTACGAGCAGTACTTC. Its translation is CATSPAGAYEQYF.

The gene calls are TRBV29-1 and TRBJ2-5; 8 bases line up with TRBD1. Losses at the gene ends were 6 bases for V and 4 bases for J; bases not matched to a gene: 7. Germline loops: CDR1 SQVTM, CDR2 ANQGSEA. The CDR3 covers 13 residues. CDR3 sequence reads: CSVQQGAAETQYF. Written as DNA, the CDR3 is TGCAGCGTCCAGCAGGGGGCGGCAGAGACCCAGTACTTC. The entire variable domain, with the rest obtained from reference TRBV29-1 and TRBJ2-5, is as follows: SAVISQKPSRDICQRGTSLTIQCQVDSQVTMMFWYRQQPGQSLTLIATANQGSEATYESGFVIDKFPISRPNLTFSTLTVSNMSPEDSSIYLCSVQQGAAETQYFGPGTRLLVL.

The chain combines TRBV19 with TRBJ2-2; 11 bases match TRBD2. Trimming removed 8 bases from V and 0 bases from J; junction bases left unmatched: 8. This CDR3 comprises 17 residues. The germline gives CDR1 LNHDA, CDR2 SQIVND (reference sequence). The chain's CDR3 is CASSGTSGTPNTGELFF. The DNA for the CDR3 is TGTGCCAGTTCCGGGACTAGCGGAACTCCGAACACCGGGGAGCTGTTTTTT. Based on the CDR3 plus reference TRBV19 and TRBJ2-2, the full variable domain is DGGITQSPKYLFRKEGQNVTLSCEQNLNHDAMYWYRQDPGQGLRLIYYSQIVNDFQKGDIAEGYSVSREKKESFPLTVTSAQKNPTAFYLCASSGTSGTPNTGELFFGEGSRLTVL.